These 27 T cell receptor beta chains were all obtained from the same sample, sequenced in a study of T cells in Graves' hyperthyroidism and ophthalmopathy. It was RNA transcripts that yielded the amplified TCR beta CDR3 regions. Using the HTBI primer set, a first-round RT-PCR was run on the TCR CDR3. TCRdb fed the multiplex PCR reads into MiXCR, producing one record per CDR3 protein. This sample has some 550,000 distinct CDR3 sequences, with around 21% found just once. Sequenced: blood. Receptors were obtained from a man between 18 and 29 years old with Graves' hyperthyroidism.

This clonotype was seen at least ten times. V and J are TRBV28 and TRBJ2-5; D is possibly TRBD1 or TRBD2 (7 bases each). Germline CDR1 and CDR2: MDHEN and SYDVKM. The CDR3 sequence is 14 residues long. V dropped 3 bases and J dropped 5 bases, with 13 bases sitting between them. In nucleotides, the CDR3 is TGTGCCAGCAGTTTGCAGGGGGGGTCGGAGACCCAGTACTTC. Its protein is CASSLQGGSETQYF.

Written as DNA, the CDR3 is TGTGCCAGCAGGGCAGCCTTTTATAGCAATCAGCCCCAGCATTTT. It is translated as CASRAAFYSNQPQHF. This sequence joins TRBV2 and TRBJ1-5; D remains ambiguous. There are 15 residues in the CDR3. Deletions cut 6 bases from V and 0 bases from J, with 12 bases between. Germline V gene sequence: CDR1 SNHLY, CDR2 FYNNEI.

This clonotype has at least ten counts. The chain couples TRBV5-1 to TRBJ2-7, with unresolved D. The CDR3 extends over 12 amino acids. The germline V gene has CDR1 SGHRS and CDR2 YFSETQ. V was clipped by 0 bases and J by 12 bases, with 13 bases between them. The CDR3 reads CASSLVERLWYF. CDR3 coding DNA: TGCGCCAGCAGCTTGGTGGAGCGCCTTTGGTACTTC.

This clonotype was seen repeatedly, ten times or more. The chain links TRBV28 to TRBJ2-5; 7 bases agree with TRBD1. V was clipped by 6 bases and J by 5 bases; unmatched bases: 18. Germline CDR1 MDHEN, CDR2 SYDVKM. The CDR3 runs to 17 residues. Here the CDR3 reads CASSRDVTGSKGETQYF. The CDR3 DNA follows: TGTGCCAGCAGCCGGGATGTGACAGGGTCTAAGGGGGAGACCCAGTACTTC.

This clonotype was detected a few times. V usage is TRBV6-1 and J usage is TRBJ1-2, with no clear D. There are 15 residues in the CDR3. Trimming pared 5 bases from V and 4 bases from J, leaving 17 bases between. CDR1 and CDR2 (germline): MNHNS, SASEGT. The CDR3 DNA reads as TGTGCCAGCAGTAGTACGCCGCCTCGGGGCTATGGCTACACCTTC. This translates into CASSSTPPRGYGYTF.

This clonotype has only one observation. The chain combines TRBV24-1 with TRBJ2-3; perhaps TRBD2 as D (6 bases). Germline CDR1 and CDR2: KGHDR and SFDVKD. The CDR3 sequence is 15 residues long. V shed 4 bases and J shed 3 bases, with 13 bases lying between them. The CDR3 region has the DNA TGTGCCACCAGTGACGCGGGGATCGGGACAGATACGCAGTATTTT. Translated, it gives CATSDAGIGTDTQYF.

J is TRBJ1-2 and V is TRBV19; D unresolved. CDR1 is LNHDA and CDR2 is SQIVND in the germline V gene (reference sequence). V was cut by 2 bases and J by 0 bases, with 16 bases left in between. This CDR3 region has 17 residues. The CDR3 DNA sequence: TGTGCCAGTAGTATACCCTTCTCGGCAGGATCTAACTATGGCTACACCTTC. Amino acids: CASSIPFSAGSNYGYTF.

This clonotype was observed at least ten times. CDR3: CASSLMGQGYEQYF. In DNA form, the CDR3 reads TGTGCCAGCAGTTTGATGGGACAGGGTTACGAGCAGTACTTC. J is TRBJ2-7 and V is TRBV12-3 or TRBV12-4, with 9 positions matching TRBD1. With 3 bases clipped from V and 4 bases from J, the junction kept 4 bases outside the gene matches. There are 14 residues in the CDR3.

In its sample, this clonotype was seen many times. A much larger clone lies a single base off, so this may be a read error. It is likely a read error, because the conserved phenylalanine at the end of the CDR3 is missing. The chain combines TRBV12-3 or TRBV12-4 with TRBJ1-1, with D perhaps TRBD1 (6 bases). The CDR3 extends over 14 amino acids. Trimming took off 7 bases at V and 0 bases at J, with 12 bases between the two ends. The chain's CDR3 is CASTQGMLNTEAFL. The CDR3 bases are TGTGCCAGCACCCAGGGGATGCTGAACACTGAAGCTTTCCTT.

This sequence joins TRBV28 and TRBJ1-5, with 7 bases matching TRBD1. There are 15 residues in the CDR3. Germline V gene lookup returns CDR1 MDHEN and CDR2 SYDVKM. The trim removed 5 bases at V and 2 bases at J, leaving 6 bases unmatched. DNA for the CDR3: TGTGCCAGCAGTCTACAGGGGCATGGCAATCAGCCCCAGCATTTT. This encodes CASSLQGHGNQPQHF.

The rearrangement joins TRBV6-5 to TRBJ1-2; TRBD1 might be the D (5 bases). Germline V gene lookup returns CDR1 MNHEY and CDR2 SVGAGI. The CDR3 has 14 residues. Trimming shortened V by 0 bases and J by 4 bases, and 9 bases separated the two germline ends. The CDR3 region is CASSYSAGTYGYTF. The CDR3 nucleotides read TGTGCCAGCAGTTACTCCGCAGGGACCTATGGCTACACCTTC.

The chain couples TRBV2 to TRBJ1-4; D is possibly TRBD1 (5 bases). V was cut by 7 bases and J by 5 bases, with 11 bases left in between. CDR3 length: 13 residues. CDR1 and CDR2 from the germline V gene are SNHLY and FYNNEI. The CDR3 protein is CASKGPGNEKLFF. As DNA, the CDR3 is TGTGCCAGCAAGGGGCCGGGGAATGAAAAACTGTTTTTT.

This clonotype was picked up many times. The rearrangement links TRBV6-2 or TRBV6-3 to TRBJ2-5; D possibly matches TRBD1 or TRBD2 (5 bases each). Germline V gene lookup returns CDR1 MNHEY and CDR2 SVGEGT. V was pared by 6 bases and J by 4 bases, with 9 bases between. The CDR3 extends over 12 amino acids. In DNA form, the CDR3 reads TGTGCCAGCAGAGGGGACCGAGAGACCCAGTACTTC. Protein product: CASRGDRETQYF.

CDR3: CSVDEGEGTEAFF. For the CDR3, the DNA is TGCAGCGTTGACGAGGGAGAGGGCACTGAAGCTTTCTTT. This chain connects TRBV29-1 to TRBJ1-1; no reliable D call. The CDR3 runs to 13 residues. Germline V gene sequence: CDR1 SQVTM, CDR2 ANQGSEA. V lost 3 bases, J lost 4 bases, and 12 bases lay in between.

The sample holds many counts of this clonotype. This chain connects TRBV5-1 to TRBJ2-5; D might be TRBD1 or TRBD2, each matching 6 bases. The CDR3 loop spans 15 amino acids. V was clipped by 3 bases and J by 5 bases, with 17 bases between them. Germline CDR1 and CDR2: SGHRS and YFSETQ. In nucleotides, the CDR3 is TGCGCCAGCAGCTGGGGGGCGACAGGAGGGGAGACCCAGTACTTC. Protein product: CASSWGATGGETQYF.

In this sample, this clonotype turned up a few times. The V and J genes are TRBV2 and TRBJ1-1; maybe TRBD1 (5 bases). The CDR3 extends over 13 amino acids. Germline V gene sequence: CDR1 SNHLY, CDR2 FYNNEI. V lost 8 bases, J lost 5 bases, and 15 bases lay in between. The CDR3 region is CASGGLGGTEAFF. CDR3 DNA: TGTGCCAGCGGGGGGTTGGGCGGAACTGAAGCTTTCTTT.

This clonotype has at least ten counts. The chain employs TRBV9 and TRBJ1-1; no clear D. Deletions cut 4 bases from V and 8 bases from J, with 24 bases between. The CDR3 sequence is 16 residues long. Germline V gene lookup returns CDR1 SGDLS and CDR2 YYNGEE. CDR3 loop: CASSPLSPSLKGEAFF. The CDR3 DNA reads TGTGCCAGCAGCCCGCTATCGCCCTCTCTGAAGGGAGAAGCTTTCTTT.

This chain joins TRBV11-3 and TRBJ2-2, with D possibly TRBD1 on 6 matching bases. CDR3 length: 13 residues. From germline, CDR1 is SGHNT and CDR2 YENEEA. The V gene lost 7 bases and the J gene lost 6 bases, with 12 bases spanning the gap. As DNA, the CDR3 is TGTGCCAGCAAGGACAGATTCTCCGGGGAGCTGTTTTTT. This encodes CASKDRFSGELFF.

The chain uses TRBV5-1 and TRBJ2-2; 8 bases align to TRBD1. Trimming took 4 bases from V and 4 from J; bases not matched to a gene: 12. From germline, CDR1 is SGHRS and CDR2 YFSETQ. The CDR3 has 17 amino acids. DNA for the CDR3: TGCGCCAGCAGCCTTGAGGGACAGGCGCTACTCACCGGGGAGCTGTTTTTT. Translation gives CASSLEGQALLTGELFF.

This clonotype was observed many times. This chain joins TRBV7-6 and TRBJ2-2, with 8 bases that match TRBD1. The CDR3 spans 15 residues. The V gene's germline CDR1 is SGHVS and CDR2 FNYEAQ. J gave up 6 bases and V 5 bases, and 8 bases lay outside the gene matches. The CDR3 nucleotides read TGTGCCAGCAGCCGGGGACAGGTGGGGTCCGGGGAGCTGTTTTTT. Its translation is CASSRGQVGSGELFF.

The chain joins TRBV29-1 to TRBJ2-5; possibly TRBD2 for D (6 bases). This CDR3 comprises 12 residues. V shed 4 bases and J shed 4 bases, with 10 bases lying between them. Germline loops: CDR1 SQVTM, CDR2 ANQGSEA. CDR3 DNA: TGCAGCGTTGTTGGGAGGTCAGAGACCCAGTACTTC. The encoded protein is CSVVGRSETQYF.

This clonotype was counted ten times or more. J is TRBJ2-5 and V is TRBV12-3 or TRBV12-4, with 16 bases matching TRBD2. There are 19 residues in the CDR3. V was pared by 5 bases and J by 5 bases, with 14 bases of the junction left unmatched. This chain's CDR3 is CASSRPGLAGGLNGETQYF. The CDR3, as DNA: TGTGCCAGCAGTCGCCCGGGACTAGCGGGGGGGCTAAACGGTGAGACCCAGTACTTC.

This clonotype was counted ten times or more. CDR3 sequence: CSATSGQAIYGYTF. The CDR3 nucleotides are TGCAGTGCTACCTCCGGACAGGCTATCTATGGCTACACCTTC. The V gene is TRBV20-1, the J gene TRBJ1-2; TRBD1 matches at 7 bases. Germline V CDR1 and CDR2: DFQATT, SNEGSKA (reference sequence). Trimming removed 4 bases from V and 4 bases from J; junction bases left unmatched: 9. This CDR3 contains 14 residues.

The table lists this clonotype with many counts. V and J are TRBV7-8 and TRBJ1-1; no clear D gene. Germline V lookup: CDR1 SGHVS, CDR2 FQNEAQ. The CDR3 is 10 amino acids. V lost 8 bases and J lost 4, with 5 bases in between. CDR3 amino acids: CASASTEAFF. CDR3 nucleotide sequence: TGTGCCAGCGCGTCCACTGAAGCTTTCTTT.

This clonotype was picked up a small number of times. V is TRBV11-2 and J is TRBJ1-1; D is unclear. The V and J ends lost 0 bases and 0 bases respectively, with 8 bases between them. The CDR3 totals 15 residues. The germline gives CDR1 SGHAT, CDR2 FQNNGV. Written as DNA, the CDR3 is TGTGCCAGCAGCTTAGAGACGGTCTTGAACACTGAAGCTTTCTTT. It translates to CASSLETVLNTEAFF.

The chain uses TRBV27 and TRBJ2-2; D uncertain. Germline V CDR1 and CDR2: MNHEY, SMNVEV (reference sequence). The CDR3 spans 14 residues. The ends were cut back, 2 bases at V and 6 bases at J, with 10 bases in the middle. This chain's CDR3 is CASSLMALAGELFF. CDR3 DNA: TGTGCCAGCAGTTTAATGGCCCTCGCCGGGGAGCTGTTTTTT.

As to this clonotype: Compared with germline, one end of the junction differs, possibly owing to a read error. The rearrangement joins TRBV7-2 to TRBJ1-2; the D is unclear. This CDR3 comprises 14 residues. Germline CDR1 reads SGHTA; CDR2 reads FQGNSA. This CDR3 reads CASILDHGGYGYTF. The DNA for the CDR3 is TGTGCCAGCATCTTAGATCATGGAGGGTATGGCTACACCTTC.